A selection of T cell receptor beta chains follows, all from one sample in a study of T-cell memory formation after mild COVID-19. From the 5' RACE reads, TCRdb called clonotypes with MiXCR, one entry per CDR3 protein. This table holds 40,000 to 60,000 distinct CDR3 sequences, 27% found once. Sequenced sample: PBMCs or a T cell subset sorted from them (not recorded which). These receptors were obtained from a man aged 18 to 29 who had mild COVID-19 (a few samples of this study predate the infection). Cell type and time point are not known. CDR3s include the opening cysteine and the closing phenylalanine or tryptophan. The order of the fields is J gene, D gene, clone size, V gene, CDR3 DNA, CDR3 protein. A D gene is named only where the DNA matches it firmly. Clone size is given for some rows only: seen once, a few or many times, or a class if the clone is expanded.

J gene: TRBJ1-1; D gene: -; clone size: many; V gene: TRBV7-6; CDR3 DNA: TGTGCCAGCAGCTTAGGGGTAACAGGGTTGAACACTGAAGCTTTCTTT; CDR3 protein: CASSLGVTGLNTEAFF
J gene: TRBJ1-1; D gene: -; clone size: -; V gene: TRBV20-1; CDR3 DNA: TGCAGTGCTAGAAGTCAGGAGTTGAACACTGAAGCTTTCTTT; CDR3 protein: CSARSQELNTEAFF
J gene: TRBJ2-2; D gene: TRBD2; clone size: few; V gene: TRBV7-3; CDR3 DNA: TGTGCCAGCAGCTCTCCAGCGGGGGTGGGTTGGTCCGGGGAGCTGTTTTTT; CDR3 protein: CASSSPAGVGWSGELFF
J gene: TRBJ2-1; D gene: TRBD2; clone size: many; V gene: TRBV29-1; CDR3 DNA: TGCAGCGTAGGATGGGCTAGCGGGGAGAGGAATGAGCAGTTCTTC; CDR3 protein: CSVGWASGERNEQFF
J gene: TRBJ2-1; D gene: TRBD1; clone size: -; V gene: TRBV4-2; CDR3 DNA: TGTGCCAGCAGCCAAGGCAGGGGGCTACCTGAGCAGTTCTTC; CDR3 protein: CASSQGRGLPEQFF
J gene: TRBJ2-1; D gene: -; clone size: -; V gene: TRBV12-3/TRBV12-4; CDR3 DNA: TGTGCCAGCAGCCCCGATGGGGGCCGCAATGAGCAGTTCTTC; CDR3 protein: CASSPDGGRNEQFF
J gene: TRBJ2-5; D gene: TRBD2; clone size: many; V gene: TRBV29-1; CDR3 DNA: TGCAGCGTTGAAGATCTAGGACTAGCGGGGGCGTACCAAGAGACCCAGTACTTC; CDR3 protein: CSVEDLGLAGAYQETQYF
J gene: TRBJ2-5; D gene: -; clone size: -; V gene: TRBV7-9; CDR3 DNA: TGTGCCAGCAGCTTAATCGGACTTCAGGAGACCCAGTACTTC; CDR3 protein: CASSLIGLQETQYF
J gene: TRBJ2-5; D gene: -; clone size: -; V gene: TRBV6-6; CDR3 DNA: TGTGCCAGCAGTTACTCTCGGGCCCACGCAGGCCAAGAGACCCAGTACTTC; CDR3 protein: CASSYSRAHAGQETQYF
J gene: TRBJ2-1; D gene: TRBD2; clone size: -; V gene: TRBV4-3; CDR3 DNA: TGCGCCAGCAGCCAAGACTCTCCTAGCGGGGACGGGCAGTTCTTC; CDR3 protein: CASSQDSPSGDGQFF
J gene: TRBJ2-5; D gene: TRBD2; clone size: -; V gene: TRBV6-5; CDR3 DNA: TGTGCCAGCAGTTACTCGACTAGCGGGGGAGAGACCCAGTACTTC; CDR3 protein: CASSYSTSGGETQYF
J gene: TRBJ1-2; D gene: TRBD1; clone size: few; V gene: TRBV25-1; CDR3 DNA: TGTGCCAGCAGTGATCTGGGACAGGGAAACTATGGCTACACCTTC; CDR3 protein: CASSDLGQGNYGYTF
J gene: TRBJ2-5; D gene: -; clone size: -; V gene: TRBV4-3; CDR3 DNA: TGCGCCAGAAGCCTCCGGAGCGAAGAGACCCAGTACTTC; CDR3 protein: CARSLRSEETQYF
J gene: TRBJ1-6; D gene: TRBD1; clone size: -; V gene: TRBV7-8; CDR3 DNA: TGTGCCAGCAGCCTCGAACGGACAGGGTTGACCAATTCACCCCTCCACTTT; CDR3 protein: CASSLERTGLTNSPLHF
J gene: TRBJ2-3; D gene: -; clone size: few; V gene: TRBV4-3; CDR3 DNA: TGCGCCAGCAGCCATTCGGACGGTTCAGACACAGATACGCAGTATTTT; CDR3 protein: CASSHSDGSDTDTQYF
J gene: TRBJ2-7; D gene: -; clone size: -; V gene: TRBV6-5; CDR3 DNA: TGTGCCAGCAGTCGAGGGAAGAGGGAGTACTTC; CDR3 protein: CASSRGKREYF
J gene: TRBJ2-1; D gene: -; clone size: -; V gene: TRBV29-1; CDR3 DNA: TGCAGCGTTGAAGGAGGCGGGACTGGCTACAATGAGCAGTTCTTC; CDR3 protein: CSVEGGGTGYNEQFF
J gene: TRBJ1-1; D gene: -; clone size: few; V gene: TRBV20-1; CDR3 DNA: TGCAGTGCTAGCCAGGGTAGTGCGACTGAAGCTTTCTTT; CDR3 protein: CSASQGSATEAFF
J gene: TRBJ2-3; D gene: TRBD2; clone size: few; V gene: TRBV4-3; CDR3 DNA: TGCGCCAGCAGCCAAGAACTAGCGGGGGGCCCGACAGATACGCAGTATTTT; CDR3 protein: CASSQELAGGPTDTQYF
J gene: TRBJ1-1; D gene: -; clone size: few; V gene: TRBV7-6; CDR3 DNA: TGTGCCAGCAGCTCGATTGAGGGGGGCTCAGACACTGAAGCTTTCTTT; CDR3 protein: CASSSIEGGSDTEAFF
J gene: TRBJ1-1; D gene: -; clone size: few; V gene: TRBV6-2/TRBV6-3; CDR3 DNA: TGTGCCAGCAGTGGCGGGACGAAATATGAAGCTTTCTTT; CDR3 protein: CASSGGTKYEAFF
J gene: TRBJ2-5; D gene: -; clone size: -; V gene: TRBV4-3; CDR3 DNA: TGCGCCAGCAGCCAGGAGTTACAAGAGACCCAGTACTTC; CDR3 protein: CASSQELQETQYF
J gene: TRBJ2-3; D gene: TRBD2; clone size: -; V gene: TRBV30; CDR3 DNA: TGTGCCTGCCACGGGGGGGATACGCAGTATTTT; CDR3 protein: CACHGGDTQYF
J gene: TRBJ2-3; D gene: -; clone size: -; V gene: TRBV4-3; CDR3 DNA: TGCGCCAGCAGCCAAGATCCGGGGGTCACAGATACGCAGTATTTT; CDR3 protein: CASSQDPGVTDTQYF